This entry lists 30 T cell receptor beta chains sequenced from one sample in a study of CD8 T cells in Susac syndrome. A quantity of roughly 0.5 to 1 ug RNA underwent reverse transcription using random hexamers. TCRdb ran MiXCR on the immunoSEQ multiplex PCR reads and lists one entry per CDR3 protein. This sample carries fewer than 150,000 distinct CDR3 sequences, approximately 95% of them seen once, and the ten largest clones take roughly 0.27%. Sequenced: CD8+ T cells from PBMCs. These receptors were obtained from a human donor in good health.

Comment on this clonotype: One end of the junction does not line up with germline, which may come from a read error. This chain connects TRBV15 to TRBJ2-7; D is possibly TRBD2 (5 bases). From germline, CDR1 is LNHNV and CDR2 YYDKDF (reference sequence). CDR3 length equals 15 residues. CDR3 DNA sequence: TGTGCCACCAACCCAGTACCGGGAACTTCCTTCGAGCAGTACTTC. Protein product: CATNPVPGTSFEQYF.

The chain uses TRBV29-1 and TRBJ1-2; D not certain. Germline V gene lookup returns CDR1 SQVTM and CDR2 ANQGSEA. The CDR3 consists of 8 residues. Trimming pared 7 bases from V and 11 bases from J, leaving 8 bases between. CDR3 nucleotide sequence: TGCAGCGCTGACTCTTACACCTTC. Protein sequence: CSADSYTF.

This clonotype was counted a few times. The V gene is TRBV5-1, the J gene TRBJ2-7; weak D call: TRBD2 (6 bases). Germline CDR1 and CDR2: SGHRS and YFSETQ. CDR3 length: 12 residues. The germline V and J ends were trimmed by 1 base and 6 bases, with 8 bases remaining between them. This CDR3 is CASSLRGGEQYF. In DNA, the CDR3 is TGCGCCAGCAGCTTGAGGGGAGGCGAGCAGTACTTC.

The rearrangement links TRBV7-9 to TRBJ2-1; TRBD2 agrees at 7 bases. Germline trimming cut 5 bases from V and 7 bases from J; bases unmatched to any gene: 8. CDR1 is SEHNR and CDR2 is FQNEAQ in the germline V gene (reference sequence). There are 14 residues in the CDR3. CDR3 nucleotides: TGTGCCAGCAGCAATGTGCGGGAGAGGAATGAGCAGTTCTTC. Translating gives CASSNVRERNEQFF.

This rearrangement joins TRBV7-8 to TRBJ2-7, with D possibly being TRBD2 (5 bases). The CDR3 runs 13 residues. V was pared by 4 bases and J by 5 bases, with 12 bases between. The germline V gene encodes CDR1 SGHVS and CDR2 FQNEAQ. The DNA of the CDR3 is TGTGCCAGCAGCTCGGGATCGGGTAACGAGCAGTACTTC. Translated: CASSSGSGNEQYF.

The CDR3 spells CSVEGQGPDTQYF. CDR3 sequence (DNA): TGCAGCGTTGAGGGACAGGGCCCAGATACGCAGTATTTT. The chain joins TRBV29-1 to TRBJ2-3; TRBD1 matches 9 bases. Germline-derived CDR1 and CDR2 are SQVTM and ANQGSEA. The CDR3 consists of 13 residues. V lost 3 bases and J lost 4; bases outside the gene matches: 2.

This sequence joins TRBV13 and TRBJ2-7, with 8 bases fitting TRBD2. The V and J ends lost 5 bases and 2 bases, in that order; junction bases with no gene match: 5. This CDR3 is built from 14 residues. The germline gives CDR1 PRHDT, CDR2 FYEKMQ (reference sequence). The CDR3 reads CASSPGLEAYEQYF. The CDR3 DNA is TGTGCCAGCAGCCCGGGACTAGAGGCCTACGAGCAGTACTTC.

The chain is built from TRBV7-2 and TRBJ2-1; D possibly corresponds to TRBD2 (6 bases). The ends were cut back, 3 bases at V and 5 bases at J, with 11 bases in the middle. The CDR3 totals 14 residues. Germline lookup yields CDR1 SGHTA and CDR2 FQGNSA. CDR3 sequence reads: CASSFQRVNNEQFF. In DNA form, the CDR3 reads TGTGCCAGCAGCTTTCAGCGGGTTAACAATGAGCAGTTCTTC. The whole variable domain, remainder taken from reference TRBV7-2 and TRBJ2-1, is GAGVSQSPSNKVTEKGKDVELRCDPISGHTALYWYRQSLGQGLEFLIYFQGNSAPDKSGLPSDRFSAERTGGSVSTLTIQRTQQEDSAVYLCASSFQRVNNEQFFGPGTRLTVL.

The chain is built from TRBV7-9 and TRBJ2-2; unclear D gene. Germline values: CDR1 SEHNR, CDR2 FQNEAQ (reference sequence). V lost 3 bases to trimming and J lost 6 bases, with 8 bases between them. This CDR3 comprises 13 residues. The CDR3 bases are TGTGCCAGCAGCTTTCTAGATCCCGGGGAGCTGTTTTTT. This codes for CASSFLDPGELFF.

The J gene is TRBJ2-7, the V gene TRBV7-3; D is perhaps TRBD1 (6 bases). The CDR3 is 13 amino acids. The germline V gene encodes CDR1 SGHTA and CDR2 FQGTGA. V shed 2 bases and J shed 6 bases, with 11 bases lying between them. The CDR3, as DNA: TGTGCCAGCAGCTTAGCCTCAGGGGCCGAGCAGTACTTC. Translating gives CASSLASGAEQYF.

The chain uses TRBV23-1 and TRBJ2-7; possibly TRBD1 for D (5 bases). TRBV23-1 is placed among ORFs of uncertain function. The length of the CDR3 is 15 residues. Deletions cut 10 bases from V and 2 bases from J, with 21 bases between. CDR3 protein: CATPPREQEAYEQYF. CDR3 in DNA: TGCGCCACCCCACCCAGGGAACAAGAAGCCTACGAGCAGTACTTC.

The chain couples TRBV27 to TRBJ1-2; tentative D call: TRBD1 (6 bases). CDR1 MNHEY and CDR2 SMNVEV come from the germline V gene (reference sequence). This CDR3 has 13 amino acids. V was pared by 2 bases and J by 4 bases, with 8 bases between. The CDR3 is CASSLRGLYGYTF. CDR3 DNA: TGTGCCAGCAGTTTACGGGGGCTCTATGGCTACACCTTC.

This clonotype was seen a single time. The chain joins TRBV12-3 or TRBV12-4 to TRBJ2-7, with unresolved D. V lost 4 bases to trimming and J lost 3 bases, with 7 bases between them. CDR3 length: 12 amino acids. For the CDR3, the DNA is TGTGCCAGCAGTTCGTGGAGCTACGAGCAGTACTTC. It specifies CASSSWSYEQYF.

This chain joins TRBV11-2 and TRBJ2-7; D is unclear. This CDR3 has 15 residues. Trimming shortened V by 0 bases and J by 0 bases, and 9 bases separated the two germline ends. CDR1 and CDR2 from the germline V gene are SGHAT and FQNNGV. CDR3 protein: CASSLDPASSYEQYF. CDR3 coding DNA: TGTGCCAGCAGCTTAGACCCGGCTAGCTCCTACGAGCAGTACTTC. Full variable domain (remainder filled in from reference TRBV11-2 and TRBJ2-7): EAGVAQSPRYKIIEKRQSVAFWCNPISGHATLYWYQQILGQGPKLLIQFQNNGVVDDSQLPKDRFSAERLKGVDSTLKIQPAKLEDSAVYLCASSLDPASSYEQYFGPGTRLTVT.

The chain has TRBV27 and TRBJ2-7, with TRBD1 as a possible D gene (6 bases). Per germline, CDR1 MNHEY and CDR2 SMNVEV (reference sequence). V was shortened by 0 bases and J by 3 bases, with 9 bases between the two germline ends. The CDR3 is 14 residues long. The CDR3 sequence: CASSLSQGNYEQYF. The CDR3 DNA reads as TGTGCCAGCAGTTTATCCCAGGGGAACTACGAGCAGTACTTC.

The genes are TRBV29-1 and TRBJ1-1, with TRBD1 as a possible D gene (5 bases). Per germline, CDR1 SQVTM and CDR2 ANQGSEA. CDR3 length equals 13 residues. V was pared by 2 bases and J by 3 bases, with 10 bases between. The CDR3 bases are TGCAGCGTTGAAAACGGGGCGGACACTGAAGCTTTCTTT. It yields the protein CSVENGADTEAFF.

The chain uses TRBV7-2 and TRBJ2-4; 7 bases are shared with TRBD2. Germline CDR1 and CDR2: SGHTA and FQGNSA. J gave up 1 base and V 5 bases, and 8 bases lay outside the gene matches. The CDR3 contains 16 residues. CDR3: CASSPTAGLAKNIQYF. CDR3 coding DNA: TGTGCCAGCAGCCCCACAGCGGGATTGGCCAAAAACATTCAGTACTTC.

This chain links TRBV29-1 with TRBJ1-1; D is uncertain. From germline, CDR1 is SQVTM and CDR2 ANQGSEA. The CDR3 has 12 residues. V was trimmed by 3 bases and J by 0 bases, leaving 5 bases between them. As DNA, the CDR3 is TGCAGCGTTGATAGCATGAACACTGAAGCTTTCTTT. This encodes CSVDSMNTEAFF.

This chain uses TRBV6-2 or TRBV6-3 with TRBJ2-3; D unresolved. The CDR3 is 15 amino acids. Trimming stripped 0 bases from V and 6 bases from J, with 13 bases between. The germline gives CDR1 MNHEY, CDR2 SVGEGT. The CDR3 sequence: CASSYSNYLRDTQYF. The CDR3 DNA is TGTGCCAGCAGTTACTCGAATTATCTCCGGGATACGCAGTATTTT.

This chain links TRBV25-1 with TRBJ2-6, with 8 bases identical to TRBD1. Germline V gives CDR1 MGHDK, CDR2 SYGVNS. J lost 1 base, V lost 4 bases, and 6 bases had no gene match. The CDR3 has 17 amino acids. The CDR3 DNA is TGTGCCAGCAGTGGATGGCAGGGGGCGTCTGGGGCCAACGTCCTGACTTTC. Its translation is CASSGWQGASGANVLTF.

V is TRBV20-1 and J is TRBJ2-1, with no clear D. CDR3 size: 11 residues. Per the germline V gene, CDR1 is DFQATT and CDR2 is SNEGSKA (reference sequence). Trimming took 3 bases from V and 2 from J, leaving 2 bases between them. CDR3 coding DNA: TGCAGTGCTAGGACCTACAATGAGCAGTTCTTC. Its protein product is CSARTYNEQFF.

The CDR3, as DNA: TGTGCCAGCGGGACTAGCGGGAACAATGAGCAGTTCTTC. This encodes CASGTSGNNEQFF. The chain links TRBV27 to TRBJ2-1; 13 bases map to TRBD2. The CDR3 totals 13 residues. Germline V gives CDR1 MNHEY, CDR2 SMNVEV (reference sequence). V was clipped by 8 bases and J by 5 bases; unmatched bases: 0.

In nucleotides, the CDR3 is TGTGCCAGCAGCCAAGGGTTGGGATTGGAGACCCAGTACTTC. The encoded protein is CASSQGLGLETQYF. J is TRBJ2-5 and V is TRBV7-9; D remains unclear. CDR1 and CDR2 (germline): SEHNR, FQNEAQ (reference sequence). Trimming removed 5 bases from V and 5 bases from J, with 15 bases in between. This CDR3 contains 14 residues.

The V gene is TRBV4-1, the J gene TRBJ2-7; maybe TRBD1 (6 bases). In germline, CDR1 is MGHRA, CDR2 YSYEKL. Trimming cost V 3 bases and J 5 bases, with 11 bases left between them. The CDR3 has 13 amino acids. The CDR3 DNA follows: TGCGCCAGCAGCCAGGCGACAGGAGACGAGCAGTACTTC. It translates to CASSQATGDEQYF.

This chain links TRBV7-9 with TRBJ2-3; the match to TRBD2 covers 7 bases. Trimming removed 1 base from V and 0 bases from J; junction bases left unmatched: 4. The germline gives CDR1 SEHNR, CDR2 FQNEAQ (reference sequence). There are 16 residues in the CDR3. CDR3 region: CASSLGAGDSTDTQYF. In DNA, the CDR3 is TGTGCCAGCAGCTTAGGGGCGGGGGACAGCACAGATACGCAGTATTTT.

The chain carries TRBV14 and TRBJ2-1; 14 bases are shared with TRBD2. The CDR3 runs 16 residues. The V gene's germline CDR1 is SGHDN and CDR2 FVKESK. V gave up 3 bases and J gave up 4 bases; unmatched junction bases: 2. CDR3 coding DNA: TGTGCCAGCAGCCAGGGACTAGCGGGAGAGTACAATGAGCAGTTCTTC. Translated, it gives CASSQGLAGEYNEQFF.

The gene calls are TRBV20-1 and TRBJ2-2; D remains unclear. V lost 3 bases and J lost 3, with 8 bases in between. The CDR3 runs 13 residues. Germline CDR1 reads DFQATT; CDR2 reads SNEGSKA (reference sequence). CDR3 region: CSAREGHTGELFF. The CDR3 bases are TGCAGTGCTAGGGAAGGGCACACCGGGGAGCTGTTTTTT.

This chain connects TRBV6-2 or TRBV6-3 to TRBJ1-5; no definite D call. Germline CDR1 reads MNHEY; CDR2 reads SVGEGT. The ends were cut back, 0 bases at V and 3 bases at J, with 3 bases in the middle. This CDR3 comprises 13 residues. The CDR3 sequence is CASSYSFNQPQHF. In nucleotides, the CDR3 is TGTGCCAGCAGTTACTCTTTCAATCAGCCCCAGCATTTT.

This clonotype came up a few times. This chain links TRBV12-3 or TRBV12-4 with TRBJ2-7; maybe TRBD2 (6 bases). V lost 5 bases and J lost 1, with 12 bases in between. The CDR3 is 14 amino acids. The CDR3 here is CASSPWDSSYEQYF. The CDR3 DNA sequence: TGTGCCAGCAGTCCCTGGGACTCTTCCTACGAGCAGTACTTC.

The V and J genes are TRBV2 and TRBJ2-4, with D possibly being TRBD1 or TRBD2 (5 bases each). Trimming pared 3 bases from V and 15 bases from J, leaving 18 bases between. The CDR3 has 13 residues. The V gene's germline CDR1 is SNHLY and CDR2 FYNNEI. The CDR3 region has the DNA TGTGCCAGCAGTGAGACCACGGGGACGGCGCGGTACTTC. Protein: CASSETTGTARYF.